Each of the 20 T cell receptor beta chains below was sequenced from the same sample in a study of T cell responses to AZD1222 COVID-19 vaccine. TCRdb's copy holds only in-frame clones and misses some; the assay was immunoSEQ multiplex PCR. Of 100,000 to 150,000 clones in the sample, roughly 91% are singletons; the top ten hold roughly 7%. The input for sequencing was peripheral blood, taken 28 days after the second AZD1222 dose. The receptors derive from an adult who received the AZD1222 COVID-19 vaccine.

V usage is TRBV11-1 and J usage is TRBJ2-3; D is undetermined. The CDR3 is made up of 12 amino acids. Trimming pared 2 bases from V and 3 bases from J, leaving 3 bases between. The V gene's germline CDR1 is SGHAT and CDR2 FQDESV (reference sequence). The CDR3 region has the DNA TGTGCCAGCAGCTTAATTACAGATACGCAGTATTTT. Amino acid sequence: CASSLITDTQYF.

CDR3 sequence: CASSWDGSGNTIYF. The CDR3 coding sequence is TGTGCCAGCAGTTGGGACGGCTCTGGAAACACCATATATTTT. This rearrangement joins TRBV2 to TRBJ1-3, with D perhaps matching TRBD1 (5 bases). Germline values: CDR1 SNHLY, CDR2 FYNNEI. Trimming took 5 bases from V and 0 from J, leaving 8 bases between them. This CDR3 spans 14 amino acids.

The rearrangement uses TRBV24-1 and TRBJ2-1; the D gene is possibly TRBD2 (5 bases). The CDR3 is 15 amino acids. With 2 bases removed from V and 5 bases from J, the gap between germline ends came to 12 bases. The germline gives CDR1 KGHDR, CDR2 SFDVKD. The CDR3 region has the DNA TGTGCCACCAGTGATTCCAGGACTGAGAACAATGAGCAGTTCTTC. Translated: CATSDSRTENNEQFF.

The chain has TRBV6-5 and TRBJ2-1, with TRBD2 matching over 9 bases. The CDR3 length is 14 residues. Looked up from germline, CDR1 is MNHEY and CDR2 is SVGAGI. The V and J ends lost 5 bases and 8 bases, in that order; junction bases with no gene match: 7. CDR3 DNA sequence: TGTGCCAGCAGTCCGCGGGGGGGCAAAGATGAGCAGTTCTTC. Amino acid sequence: CASSPRGGKDEQFF.

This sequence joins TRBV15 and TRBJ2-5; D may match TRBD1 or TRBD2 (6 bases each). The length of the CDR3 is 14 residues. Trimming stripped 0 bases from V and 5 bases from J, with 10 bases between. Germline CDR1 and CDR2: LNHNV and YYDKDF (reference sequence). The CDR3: CATSRDLGGETQYF. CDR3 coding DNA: TGTGCCACCAGCAGAGACCTAGGGGGGGAGACCCAGTACTTC.

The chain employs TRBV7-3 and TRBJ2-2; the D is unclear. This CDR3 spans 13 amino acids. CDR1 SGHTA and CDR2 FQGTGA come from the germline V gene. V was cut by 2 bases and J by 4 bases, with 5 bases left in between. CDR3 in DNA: TGTGCCAGCAGCTTATCGGGCACCGGGGAGCTGTTTTTT. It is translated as CASSLSGTGELFF.

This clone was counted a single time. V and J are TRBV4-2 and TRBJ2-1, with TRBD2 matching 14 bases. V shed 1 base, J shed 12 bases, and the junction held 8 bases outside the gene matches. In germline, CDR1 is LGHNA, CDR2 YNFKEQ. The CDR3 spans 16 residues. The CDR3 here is CASSQVGTSGSWRQFF. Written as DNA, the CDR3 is TGTGCCAGCAGCCAAGTCGGGACTAGCGGGAGTTGGCGGCAGTTCTTC.

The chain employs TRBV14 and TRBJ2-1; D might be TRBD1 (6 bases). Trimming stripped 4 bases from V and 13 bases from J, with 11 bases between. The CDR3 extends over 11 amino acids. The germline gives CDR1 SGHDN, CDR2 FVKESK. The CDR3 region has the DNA TGTGCCAGCAGCCTAGGGACATACCAGTTCTTC. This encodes CASSLGTYQFF.

The CDR3 protein is CASSLAGGPGETQYF. The DNA of the CDR3 is TGTGCCAGCAGCCTAGCGGGGGGGCCCGGAGAGACCCAGTACTTC. This chain joins TRBV5-5 and TRBJ2-5, with 12 bases identical to TRBD2. Germline lookup yields CDR1 SGHKS and CDR2 YYEKEE (reference sequence). V shed 4 bases and J 4 bases; nucleotides not matched to a gene: 5. The CDR3 has 15 residues.

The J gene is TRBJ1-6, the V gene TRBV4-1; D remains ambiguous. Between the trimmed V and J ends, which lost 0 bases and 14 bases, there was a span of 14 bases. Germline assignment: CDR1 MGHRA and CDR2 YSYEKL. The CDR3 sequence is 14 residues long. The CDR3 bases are TGCGCCAGCAGCCAAGATTCTAGAGCGGCTACCCTCCACTTT. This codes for CASSQDSRAATLHF.

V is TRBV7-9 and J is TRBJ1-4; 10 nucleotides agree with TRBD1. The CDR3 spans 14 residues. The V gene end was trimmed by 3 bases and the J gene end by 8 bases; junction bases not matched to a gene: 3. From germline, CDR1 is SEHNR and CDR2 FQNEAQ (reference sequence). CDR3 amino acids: CASSFDRGREKLFF. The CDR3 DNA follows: TGTGCCAGCAGCTTTGACAGGGGGCGAGAAAAACTGTTTTTT.

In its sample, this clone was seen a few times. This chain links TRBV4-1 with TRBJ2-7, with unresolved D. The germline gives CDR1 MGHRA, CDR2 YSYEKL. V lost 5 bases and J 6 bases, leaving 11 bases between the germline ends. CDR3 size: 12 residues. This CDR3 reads CASSADWGEQYF. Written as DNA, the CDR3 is TGCGCCAGCAGCGCCGACTGGGGCGAGCAGTACTTC.

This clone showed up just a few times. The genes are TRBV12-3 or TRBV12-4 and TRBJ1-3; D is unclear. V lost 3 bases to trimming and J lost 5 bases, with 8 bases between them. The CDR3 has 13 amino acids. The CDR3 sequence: CASSFTVRNTIYF. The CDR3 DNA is TGTGCCAGCAGTTTCACAGTGAGAAACACCATATATTTT.

The CDR3 DNA is TGCGCCCGCCATACCAGGCAACTTGAAGCTTTCTTT. Encoded protein: CARHTRQLEAFF. The chain employs TRBV23-1 and TRBJ1-1; D remains ambiguous. TRBV23-1 is sorted into the ORF group, with uncertain function. The V end lost 11 bases, the J end lost 7 bases, and 17 bases lay between the germline ends. The CDR3 totals 12 residues.

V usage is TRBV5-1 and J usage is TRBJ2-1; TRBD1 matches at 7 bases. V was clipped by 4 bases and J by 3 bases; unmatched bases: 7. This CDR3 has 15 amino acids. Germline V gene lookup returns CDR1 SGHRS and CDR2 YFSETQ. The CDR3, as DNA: TGCGCCAGCAGCACTTATGACAGGGACTACAATGAGCAGTTCTTC. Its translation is CASSTYDRDYNEQFF.

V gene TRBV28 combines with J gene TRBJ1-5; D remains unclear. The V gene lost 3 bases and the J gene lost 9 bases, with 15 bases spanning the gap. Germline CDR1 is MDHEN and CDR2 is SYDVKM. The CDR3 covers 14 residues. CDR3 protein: CASSFLPSKAPQHF. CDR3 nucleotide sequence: TGTGCCAGCAGTTTCTTGCCGTCCAAAGCGCCCCAGCATTTT. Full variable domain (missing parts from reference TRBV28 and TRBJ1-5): DVKVTQSSRYLVKRTGEKVFLECVQDMDHENMFWYRQDPGLGLRLIYFSYDVKMKEKGDIPEGYSVSREKKERFSLILESASTNQTSMYLCASSFLPSKAPQHFGDGTRLSIL.

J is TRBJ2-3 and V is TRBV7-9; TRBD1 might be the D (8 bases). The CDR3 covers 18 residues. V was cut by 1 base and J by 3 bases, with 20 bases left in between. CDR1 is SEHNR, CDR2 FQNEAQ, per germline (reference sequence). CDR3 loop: CASSLVPLGQGGTDTQYF. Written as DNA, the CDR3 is TGTGCCAGCAGCTTAGTACCCCTCGGACAGGGAGGGACAGATACGCAGTATTTT.

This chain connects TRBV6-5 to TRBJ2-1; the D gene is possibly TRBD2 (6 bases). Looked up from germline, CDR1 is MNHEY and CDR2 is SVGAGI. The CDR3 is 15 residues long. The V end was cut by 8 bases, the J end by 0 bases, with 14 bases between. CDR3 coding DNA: TGTGCCAGCGGCTTTGTCGGGGGCTCCTACAATGAGCAGTTCTTC. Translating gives CASGFVGGSYNEQFF.

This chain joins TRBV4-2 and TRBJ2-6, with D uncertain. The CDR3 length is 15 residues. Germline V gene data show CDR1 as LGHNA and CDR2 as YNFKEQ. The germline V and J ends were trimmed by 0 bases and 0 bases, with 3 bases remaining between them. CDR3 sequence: CASSQDSSGANVLTF. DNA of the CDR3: TGTGCCAGCAGCCAAGACAGCTCTGGGGCCAACGTCCTGACTTTC.

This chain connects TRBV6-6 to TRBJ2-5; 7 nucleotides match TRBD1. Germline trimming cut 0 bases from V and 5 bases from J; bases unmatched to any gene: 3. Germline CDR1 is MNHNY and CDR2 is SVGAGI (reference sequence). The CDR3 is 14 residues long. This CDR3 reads CASSYSDRAETQYF. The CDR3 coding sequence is TGTGCCAGCAGTTACTCAGACAGGGCGGAGACCCAGTACTTC.